These 23 T cell receptor beta chains were sequenced from one sample in a study of blood T cell repertoires in COVID-19. This table comes from immunoSEQ multiplex PCR, and its TCRdb copy is limited to in-frame clones, with some not included. This sample carries 150,000 to 200,000 clones, less than 85% of them seen once, and the ten largest clones take around 5.5%. The sequencing sample was made of PBMCs or T cells enriched from blood (not recorded which). These receptors were taken from a woman aged 55-69 years with acute COVID-19.

The chain couples TRBV21-1 to TRBJ1-1. TRBV21-1 is termed a pseudogene. The CDR3 length is 14 residues. The CDR3 nucleotides are TGTGCCAGCAGCGTACCCGGGAACAACACTGAAGCTTTCTTT. This translates into CASSVPGNNTEAFF.

The CDR3 reads CASSYIGELFF. CDR3 coding DNA: TGTGCCAGCAGTTATATTGGGGAGCTGTTTTTT. The chain is built from TRBV25-1 and TRBJ2-2; D remains ambiguous. Trimming took 5 bases from V and 8 from J, leaving 6 bases between them. This CDR3 spans 11 amino acids. Germline V lookup: CDR1 MGHDK, CDR2 SYGVNS.

The V call is TRBV19, the J call TRBJ2-3, with 8 bases fitting TRBD2. With 1 base clipped from V and 0 bases from J, the junction kept 9 bases outside the gene matches. This CDR3 has 18 amino acids. Germline CDR1 reads LNHDA; CDR2 reads SQIVND (reference sequence). This CDR3 reads CASSIGWAGGTSTDTQYF. CDR3 DNA sequence: TGTGCCAGTAGTATAGGGTGGGCGGGAGGAACTAGCACAGATACGCAGTATTTT.

This clone was counted once. The chain links TRBV28 to TRBJ1-3; 7 positions agree with TRBD1. The CDR3 sequence is 15 residues long. The trim removed 3 bases at V and 0 bases at J, leaving 2 bases unmatched. Germline CDR1 is MDHEN and CDR2 is SYDVKM. CDR3: CASSFDRVSGNTIYF. The CDR3 nucleotides are TGTGCCAGCAGTTTCGACAGGGTCTCTGGAAACACCATATATTTT.

The chain has TRBV5-1 and TRBJ2-3; the match to TRBD2 covers 13 bases. From germline, CDR1 is SGHRS and CDR2 YFSETQ. V was pared by 2 bases and J by 5 bases, with 5 bases of the junction left unmatched. The CDR3 is 16 amino acids. Written as DNA, the CDR3 is TGCGCCAGCAGCTTCGGGACTAGCGGGAATGGAGATACGCAGTATTTT. Amino acid sequence: CASSFGTSGNGDTQYF. Complete variable domain (other parts from reference TRBV5-1 and TRBJ2-3): KAGVTQTPRYLIKTRGQQVTLSCSPISGHRSVSWYQQTPGQGLQFLFEYFSETQRNKGNFPGRFSGRQFSNSRSEMNVSTLELGDSALYLCASSFGTSGNGDTQYFGPGTRLTVL.

The chain employs TRBV28 and TRBJ1-2; D ambiguous. The ends were cut back, 4 bases at V and 5 bases at J, with 5 bases in the middle. Germline V gene sequence: CDR1 MDHEN, CDR2 SYDVKM. CDR3 size: 11 residues. The CDR3 DNA reads TGTGCCAGCAGTTGGAGGTATGGCTACACCTTC. As protein: CASSWRYGYTF.

This clone was counted ten times or more. The J gene is TRBJ2-7, the V gene TRBV19; D is possibly TRBD1 (6 bases). There are 9 residues in the CDR3. Trimming stripped 9 bases from V and 6 bases from J, with 6 bases between. Germline values: CDR1 LNHDA, CDR2 SQIVND (reference sequence). Here the CDR3 reads CARGGEQYF. CDR3 nucleotides: TGTGCCAGAGGGGGCGAGCAGTACTTC. Based on the CDR3 plus reference TRBV19 and TRBJ2-7, the full variable domain is DGGITQSPKYLFRKEGQNVTLSCEQNLNHDAMYWYRQDPGQGLRLIYYSQIVNDFQKGDIAEGYSVSREKKESFPLTVTSAQKNPTAFYLCARGGEQYFGPGTRLTVT.

J is TRBJ2-1 and V is TRBV6-5; 9 bases are a match to TRBD2. V shed 6 bases, J shed 6 bases, and the junction held 6 bases outside the gene matches. The V gene's germline CDR1 is MNHEY and CDR2 SVGAGI. The CDR3 totals 14 residues. The CDR3 DNA reads as TGTGCCAGCAGCCTTCGACTAGCGGTCAATGAGCAGTTCTTC. This codes for CASSLRLAVNEQFF.

Concerning this clone itself: The germline gene is not matched at one end of the junction; a read error may be the cause. The V and J genes are TRBV9 and TRBJ2-1; tentatively, D is TRBD2 (7 bases). Germline CDR1 and CDR2: SGDLS and YYNGEE. CDR3 length: 17 amino acids. As DNA, the CDR3 is TGTGCCCGCAGCGTAGGTTGGGGGCGGGCGGGGGTCAATGAGCAGTTCTTC. This gives the protein CARSVGWGRAGVNEQFF.

This rearrangement joins TRBV5-1 to TRBJ1-1; D remains unclear. Germline CDR1 is SGHRS and CDR2 is YFSETQ. V lost 4 bases to trimming and J lost 4 bases, with 14 bases between them. CDR3 length: 14 amino acids. The CDR3 DNA sequence: TGCGCCAGCAGCGCAACGTTCGGGGTCACTGAAGCTTTCTTT. Protein sequence: CASSATFGVTEAFF. Drawing the rest from reference TRBV5-1 and TRBJ1-1, the complete variable domain is KAGVTQTPRYLIKTRGQQVTLSCSPISGHRSVSWYQQTPGQGLQFLFEYFSETQRNKGNFPGRFSGRQFSNSRSEMNVSTLELGDSALYLCASSATFGVTEAFFGQGTRLTVV.

This rearrangement joins TRBV29-1 to TRBJ2-7, with 8 positions matching TRBD2. This CDR3 has 12 amino acids. CDR1 is SQVTM, CDR2 ANQGSEA, per germline. Germline trimming cut 7 bases from V and 2 bases from J; bases unmatched to any gene: 4. The CDR3 sequence: CSAGGLTYEQYF. The CDR3 bases are TGCAGCGCGGGGGGGCTGACCTACGAGCAGTACTTC.

This chain joins TRBV19 and TRBJ2-7; 8 positions agree with TRBD2. Germline V gene sequence: CDR1 LNHDA, CDR2 SQIVND (reference sequence). V was clipped by 0 bases and J by 3 bases; unmatched bases: 4. The CDR3 extends over 15 amino acids. CDR3 residues: CASSIEAGGGYEQYF. In nucleotides, the CDR3 is TGTGCCAGTAGTATAGAGGCGGGAGGTGGCTACGAGCAGTACTTC.

This clone was observed once. This chain joins TRBV5-1 and TRBJ2-3, with 12 nucleotides matching TRBD1. The CDR3 loop spans 17 amino acids. The germline V gene has CDR1 SGHRS and CDR2 YFSETQ. With 0 bases clipped from V and 6 bases from J, the junction kept 8 bases outside the gene matches. This CDR3 is CASSLGYGTGGEDTQYF. The CDR3 DNA follows: TGCGCCAGCAGCTTGGGATATGGGACAGGGGGCGAGGATACGCAGTATTTT.

The chain joins TRBV6-2 or TRBV6-3 to TRBJ2-2, with unresolved D. The CDR3 consists of 15 residues. Per the germline V gene, CDR1 is MNHEY and CDR2 is SVGEGT. V lost 7 bases and J lost 0, with 12 bases in between. The CDR3 spells CASTPLPPNTGELFF. CDR3 DNA sequence: TGTGCCAGCACCCCCCTTCCCCCGAACACCGGGGAGCTGTTTTTT.

The rearrangement joins TRBV7-2 to TRBJ2-2; 12 bases align to TRBD2. This CDR3 has 15 amino acids. Germline CDR1 and CDR2: SGHTA and FQGNSA. Unmatched junction bases numbered 3, after V lost 5 bases and J lost 5 bases. CDR3 sequence: CASSPGLAGTGELFF. The CDR3 DNA is TGTGCCAGCAGCCCCGGACTAGCGGGAACCGGGGAGCTGTTTTTT. Combining the CDR3 with reference TRBV7-2 and TRBJ2-2 gives the whole variable domain GAGVSQSPSNKVTEKGKDVELRCDPISGHTALYWYRQSLGQGLEFLIYFQGNSAPDKSGLPSDRFSAERTGGSVSTLTIQRTQQEDSAVYLCASSPGLAGTGELFFGEGSRLTVL.

The chain uses TRBV7-9 and TRBJ2-1; TRBD1 matches at 7 bases. Trimming removed 5 bases from V and 6 bases from J; junction bases left unmatched: 10. The CDR3 runs to 15 residues. Germline assignment: CDR1 SEHNR and CDR2 FQNEAQ (reference sequence). The CDR3 bases are TGTGCCAGCAGCCAATCCGGGACAGACCCCAATGAGCAGTTCTTC. Amino acids: CASSQSGTDPNEQFF. The full variable domain, with the rest looked up from reference TRBV7-9 and TRBJ2-1, is DTGVSQNPRHKITKRGQNVTFRCDPISEHNRLYWYRQTLGQGPEFLTYFQNEAQLEKSRLLSDRFSAERPKGSFSTLEIQRTEQGDSAMYLCASSQSGTDPNEQFFGPGTRLTVL.

V is TRBV9 and J is TRBJ1-6; 9 bases align to TRBD1. With V trimmed by 0 bases and J by 10 bases, 5 bases remained unmatched. This CDR3 region has 15 residues. In germline, CDR1 is SGDLS, CDR2 YYNGEE. The CDR3: CASSVGGTGNSPLHF. The CDR3 DNA reads TGTGCCAGCAGCGTAGGAGGGACAGGGAACTCACCCCTCCACTTT.

This clone is a singleton in its sample. Distinct nucleotide sequences in the sample also encode this CDR3. This rearrangement joins TRBV18 to TRBJ2-7, with 11 bases fitting TRBD1. The CDR3 is 15 residues long. Germline CDR1 reads KGHSH; CDR2 reads LQKENI. V lost 3 bases to trimming and J lost 2 bases; unmatched junction nucleotides: 3. The DNA of the CDR3 is TGTGCCAGCTCACCCCCGGGACAGGGGGCCTACGAGCAGTACTTC. Its translation is CASSPPGQGAYEQYF.

The chain carries TRBV14 and TRBJ2-3; 7 bases match TRBD2. CDR1 and CDR2 (germline): SGHDN, FVKESK. The CDR3 totals 20 residues. The V gene end was trimmed by 1 base and the J gene end by 1 base; junction bases not matched to a gene: 17. The CDR3 DNA is TGTGCCAGCAGCCAAGCGAGATTCCCGAGACTAGCAGTTCGCACAGATACGCAGTATTTT. Its translation is CASSQARFPRLAVRTDTQYF. The full variable domain, its missing parts supplied by reference TRBV14 and TRBJ2-3, is EAGVTQFPSHSVIEKGQTVTLRCDPISGHDNLYWYRRVMGKEIKFLLHFVKESKQDESGMPNNRFLAERTGGTYSTLKVQPAELEDSGVYFCASSQARFPRLAVRTDTQYFGPGTRLTVL.

V usage is TRBV11-3 and J usage is TRBJ2-4; D possibly corresponds to TRBD2 (7 bases). V was shortened by 0 bases and J by 9 bases, with 12 bases between the two germline ends. The CDR3 is 14 residues long. The V gene's germline CDR1 is SGHNT and CDR2 YENEEA. This chain's CDR3 is CASSLDHRGAIQYF. The CDR3 nucleotides read TGTGCCAGCAGCTTAGATCATCGGGGGGCCATTCAGTACTTC. Full variable domain (outside the CDR3, taken from reference TRBV11-3 and TRBJ2-4): EAGVVQSPRYKIIEKKQPVAFWCNPISGHNTLYWYLQNLGQGPELLIRYENEEAVDDSQLPKDRFSAERLKGVDSTLKIQPAELGDSAVYLCASSLDHRGAIQYFGAGTRLSVL.

The chain employs TRBV7-9 and TRBJ1-3; 7 bases fit TRBD1. Germline V gene sequence: CDR1 SEHNR, CDR2 FQNEAQ (reference sequence). Losses at the gene ends were 8 bases for V and 2 bases for J; bases not matched to a gene: 6. The CDR3 runs 14 residues. CDR3 sequence reads: CASSPDRAGNTIYF. The CDR3 bases are TGTGCCAGCTCCCCCGACAGGGCTGGAAACACCATATATTTT.

This sequence joins TRBV9 and TRBJ2-7, with TRBD2 matching 12 bases. J gave up 1 base and V 3 bases, and 2 bases lay outside the gene matches. The germline gives CDR1 SGDLS, CDR2 YYNGEE. The CDR3 is made up of 15 amino acids. The CDR3: CASSDLAGGSYEQYF. The CDR3, as DNA: TGTGCCAGCAGCGACCTAGCGGGAGGGTCCTACGAGCAGTACTTC.

This rearrangement joins TRBV21-1 to TRBJ1-1; TRBD1, the D gene given by the table, was not confirmed from the DNA. TRBV21-1 is a pseudogene. This CDR3 spans 14 amino acids. CDR3 protein: CASSKAQANTEAFF. CDR3 coding DNA: TGTGCCAGCAGCAAAGCTCAGGCGAACACTGAAGCTTTCTTT.